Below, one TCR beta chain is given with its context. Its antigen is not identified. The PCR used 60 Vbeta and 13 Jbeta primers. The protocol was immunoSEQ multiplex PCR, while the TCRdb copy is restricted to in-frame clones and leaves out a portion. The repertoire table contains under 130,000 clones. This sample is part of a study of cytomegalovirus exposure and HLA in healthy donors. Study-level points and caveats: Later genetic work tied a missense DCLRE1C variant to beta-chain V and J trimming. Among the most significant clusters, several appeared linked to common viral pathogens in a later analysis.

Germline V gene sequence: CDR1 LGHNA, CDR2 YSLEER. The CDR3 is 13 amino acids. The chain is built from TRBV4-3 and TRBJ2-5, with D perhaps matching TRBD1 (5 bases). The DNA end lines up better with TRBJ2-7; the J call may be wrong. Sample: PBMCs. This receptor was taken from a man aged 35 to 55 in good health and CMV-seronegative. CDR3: CASSQDYGAEQYF. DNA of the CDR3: TGCGCCAGCAGCCAAGACTATGGGGCCGAGCAGTACTTC.